The clone carrying this T cell receptor beta chain was picked up a small number of times. As yet, its antigen is unknown. The data derive from a study of molecular identifiers for immune sequencing clone quantification. Turning to the study itself: In the replicates, RNA derived from approximately 20,000 or 100,000 naive CD8 cells was divided into five parts, and four were sequenced. Notes on the study in general: Detection of one spiked Jurkat cell's TCR RNA reportedly worked in about a million naive cells.

Sequencing libraries of naive CD8 cells derived from around 20,000 to 1,000,000 sorted cells with 10%, 30% or 50% RNA. Using its own MiXCR run on the PCR reads, TCRdb lists one record per CDR3 protein. The top ten hold approximately 0.8% of the sample, which has 490,000 or so distinct CDR3 sequences, around 23% seen once. This clonotype originated in a human donor in good health. Some libraries in this study had Jurkat cell RNA spiked in. What was sequenced was naive CD8+ T cells from blood, with Jurkat cell RNA spiked in. Subset given: FACS-sorted CD8+CD4-CCR7+CD45RA+ naive T cells.

The CDR3 sequence is CASSSLGGETKNIQYF. For the CDR3, the DNA is TGTGCCAGCAGCTCTCTGGGCGGGGAAACCAAAAACATTCAGTACTTC. V usage is TRBV7-9 and J usage is TRBJ2-4, with D possibly TRBD2 on 6 matching bases. The CDR3 has 16 amino acids. Germline CDR1 and CDR2: SEHNR and FQNEAQ (reference sequence). The V gene lost 4 bases and the J gene lost 2 bases, with 15 bases spanning the gap.